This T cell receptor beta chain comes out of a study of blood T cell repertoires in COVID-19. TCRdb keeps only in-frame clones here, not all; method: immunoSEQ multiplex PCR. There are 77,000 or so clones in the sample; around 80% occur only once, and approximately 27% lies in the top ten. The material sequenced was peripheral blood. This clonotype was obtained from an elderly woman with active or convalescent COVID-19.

This CDR3 is CASSPEGVDGYTF. The CDR3 nucleotides are TGCGCCAGCAGCCCCGAGGGGGTAGACGGCTACACCTTC. V and J are TRBV5-1 and TRBJ1-2; weak D call: TRBD1 (6 bases). V was shortened by 4 bases and J by 8 bases, with 15 bases between the two germline ends. This CDR3 contains 13 residues. The germline gives CDR1 SGHRS, CDR2 YFSETQ.